This TCR beta chain is drawn from a study of immune characterization of retroperitoneal liposarcoma. Trimming cost V 3 bases and J 4 bases; bases outside gene matches: 6. The CDR3 has 15 amino acids. Germline assignment: CDR1 MNHEY and CDR2 SMNVEV (reference sequence). Each CDR3 protein gets one entry after TCRdb re-called the PCR reads with MiXCR. The table shows 11,000 or so distinct CDR3 sequences, with approximately 25% occurring only once. This clonotype has only a few counts. The clonotype comes from a female donor with retroperitoneal liposarcoma. The sample consisted of tumor tissue. The rearrangement uses TRBV27 and TRBJ2-1; 7 nucleotides align to TRBD2. The DNA for the CDR3 is TGTGCCAGCAGTTTCCCTAGCGGCCCTTACAATGAGCAGTTCTTC. Translation gives CASSFPSGPYNEQFF.